The 29 T cell receptor beta chains in this list originate from one sample, sequenced in a study of cytomegalovirus exposure and HLA in healthy donors. Both 60 Vbeta primers and 13 Jbeta primers went into the PCR. Clones were sequenced by immunoSEQ multiplex PCR, and TCRdb holds only the in-frame ones, with some missing. In the table there are around 120,000 clones, about 72% of which are singletons. Sequences were obtained from PBMCs. These receptors came from a man between 50 and 59 years old in good health and CMV-seropositive.

The J gene is TRBJ2-1, the V gene TRBV29-1; tentative D call: TRBD2 (6 bases). The CDR3 covers 13 residues. Germline V gene sequence: CDR1 SQVTM, CDR2 ANQGSEA. The V gene lost 3 bases and the J gene lost 7 bases, with 13 bases spanning the gap. This CDR3 reads CSVDFGSLNEQFF. CDR3 sequence (DNA): TGCAGCGTTGATTTCGGGAGTCTGAATGAGCAGTTCTTC.

The chain links TRBV28 to TRBJ1-1; D not certain. V was trimmed by 3 bases and J by 5 bases, leaving 22 bases between them. The germline CDR1 and CDR2 sequences are MDHEN and SYDVKM. The CDR3 runs to 17 residues. The CDR3 coding sequence is TGTGCCAGCAGTTTGGCCCTGGGATCGGGAGGTGGAACTGAAGCTTTCTTT. Protein product: CASSLALGSGGGTEAFF.

This clone was counted a few times. The rearrangement links TRBV7-9 to TRBJ2-7; a possible D gene is TRBD2 (6 bases). This CDR3 is built from 14 residues. Germline values: CDR1 SEHNR, CDR2 FQNEAQ (reference sequence). V dropped 5 bases and J dropped 4 bases, with 15 bases sitting between them. CDR3 DNA: TGTGCCAGCAGCGGACCCGGGACTCAATACGAGCAGTACTTC. Translated: CASSGPGTQYEQYF.

The rearrangement uses TRBV6-4 and TRBJ2-1; D remains unclear. V dropped 2 bases and J dropped 2 bases, with 4 bases sitting between them. The CDR3 is made up of 13 amino acids. CDR1 is MRHNA, CDR2 SNTAGT, per germline. The CDR3 reads CASSDAPYNEQFF. CDR3 bases: TGTGCCAGCAGTGACGCGCCCTACAATGAGCAGTTCTTC.

The chain has TRBV6-6 and TRBJ1-2; 11 bases are a match to TRBD1. Germline loops: CDR1 MNHNY, CDR2 SVGAGI (reference sequence). The CDR3 sequence is 13 residues long. The junction had 4 bases not matched to a gene; V was cut back by 5 bases and J by 8 bases. In DNA form, the CDR3 reads TGTGCCAGCAGTGGGGACAGGGGGGAAGGCTACACCTTC. This translates into CASSGDRGEGYTF.

The chain uses TRBV27 and TRBJ2-3; TRBD2 aligns across 13 bases. Germline V gene sequence: CDR1 MNHEY, CDR2 SMNVEV (reference sequence). CDR3 length: 18 residues. Unmatched junction bases numbered 10, after V lost 3 bases and J lost 4 bases. The chain's CDR3 is CASSFPTSGRRFADTQYF. CDR3 nucleotide sequence: TGTGCCAGCAGTTTTCCGACTAGCGGGAGGCGATTCGCAGATACGCAGTATTTT.

The J gene is TRBJ2-3, the V gene TRBV9, with a weak D call TRBD2 (6 bases). This CDR3 is 16 amino acids long. Germline loops: CDR1 SGDLS, CDR2 YYNGEE. Trimming took off 0 bases at V and 2 bases at J, with 13 bases between the two ends. The CDR3 loop reads CASSVATTGATDTQYF. The CDR3 coding sequence is TGTGCCAGCAGCGTAGCTACGACGGGAGCCACAGATACGCAGTATTTT.

The J gene is TRBJ1-4, the V gene TRBV14; D is undetermined. The germline V gene has CDR1 SGHDN and CDR2 FVKESK. The ends were cut back, 5 bases at V and 5 bases at J, with 15 bases in the middle. This CDR3 contains 15 residues. The CDR3 DNA follows: TGTGCCAGCAGCAAAGGGCTACAGCTCAATGAAAAACTGTTTTTT. Amino acid sequence: CASSKGLQLNEKLFF.

The gene calls are TRBV5-1 and TRBJ2-5; D gene unclear. The last part of the DNA fits TRBJ2-7 better; the J call may be wrong. In germline, CDR1 is SGHRS, CDR2 YFSETQ. This CDR3 comprises 14 residues. CDR3 sequence reads: CASSFGGGANEQYF. CDR3 bases: TGCGCCAGCAGCTTCGGCGGCGGAGCGAACGAGCAGTACTTC.

This chain connects TRBV27 to TRBJ2-7; TRBD2 agrees at 8 bases. Germline V CDR1 and CDR2: MNHEY, SMNVEV (reference sequence). The CDR3 sequence is 15 residues long. After removal of 5 bases from V and 1 base from J, the junction contained 7 bases not matched to a gene. The CDR3 is CASSPHSGGSYEQYF. The DNA of the CDR3 is TGTGCCAGCAGTCCGCACAGCGGGGGTTCCTACGAGCAGTACTTC.

The rearrangement joins TRBV4-1 to TRBJ1-1; unclear D gene. The CDR3 has 14 amino acids. CDR1 is MGHRA and CDR2 is YSYEKL in the germline V gene. Deletions cut 1 base from V and 1 base from J, with 7 bases between. The CDR3 region is CASSQVVANTEAFF. In DNA form, the CDR3 reads TGCGCCAGCAGCCAAGTGGTGGCGAACACTGAAGCTTTCTTT.

The chain carries TRBV29-1 and TRBJ2-1, with D possibly TRBD1 on 5 matching bases. Germline lookup yields CDR1 SQVTM and CDR2 ANQGSEA. With 4 bases removed from V and 7 bases from J, the gap between germline ends came to 32 bases. This CDR3 spans 19 amino acids. CDR3 nucleotide sequence: TGCAGCGTTGGATGGTTATCCCTGGGGTCCCAGGGTATTGGGAATGAGCAGTTCTTC. This codes for CSVGWLSLGSQGIGNEQFF.

The rearrangement uses TRBV11-3 and TRBJ2-7; TRBD2 matches 8 bases. Trimming at V came to 5 bases and at J to 7 bases, leaving 4 bases not matched to a gene. Germline CDR1 and CDR2: SGHNT and YENEEA. This CDR3 has 12 amino acids. For the CDR3, the DNA is TGTGCCAGCAGCCGCGGGGGGCGAGAGCAGTACTTC. Amino acids: CASSRGGREQYF.

The DNA of the CDR3 is TGCGCCAGCAGCCCTGGTGGCACCCAAGAGACCCAGTACTTC. Amino acid sequence: CASSPGGTQETQYF. J is TRBJ2-5 and V is TRBV5-1; D call uncertain. The germline CDR1 and CDR2 sequences are SGHRS and YFSETQ. V was cut by 4 bases and J by 1 base, with 11 bases left in between. The CDR3 has 14 residues.

This clone was seen a handful of times. The chain couples TRBV6-5 to TRBJ1-5, with 10 bases that match TRBD1. The junction had 13 bases not matched to a gene; V was cut back by 6 bases and J by 11 bases. Germline-derived CDR1 and CDR2 are MNHEY and SVGAGI. The CDR3 runs to 15 residues. The CDR3 region has the DNA TGTGCCAGCAGCGGTCCGGGACAGGGGCTTGGAGCCCAGCATTTT. Encoded protein: CASSGPGQGLGAQHF.

The V gene is TRBV11-3, the J gene TRBJ1-1; D gene uncertain. V was shortened by 5 bases and J by 1 base, with 5 bases between the two germline ends. Germline loops: CDR1 SGHNT, CDR2 YENEEA. The CDR3 totals 12 residues. The CDR3 nucleotides read TGTGCCAGCAGCCCCCGGAACACTGAAGCTTTCTTT. Protein sequence: CASSPRNTEAFF.

V is TRBV19 and J is TRBJ1-1, with a tentative D call TRBD1 (6 bases). CDR3 length: 15 amino acids. V dropped 1 base and J dropped 5 bases, with 14 bases sitting between them. The germline gives CDR1 LNHDA, CDR2 SQIVND (reference sequence). CDR3 sequence: CASSIGQAPGTEAFF. Here the CDR3 DNA reads TGTGCCAGTAGTATAGGACAGGCCCCGGGGACTGAAGCTTTCTTT.

This clone turned up a few times. The rearrangement uses TRBV19 and TRBJ2-1; 7 positions match TRBD1. The CDR3 runs 17 residues. Looked up from germline, CDR1 is LNHDA and CDR2 is SQIVND (reference sequence). V lost 4 bases and J lost 3; bases outside the gene matches: 12. For the CDR3, the DNA is TGTGCCAGTAGTACGGCCAGCCGGGACAGTTTCTACAATGAGCAGTTCTTC. Encoded protein: CASSTASRDSFYNEQFF.

The rearrangement links TRBV7-9 to TRBJ2-7, with 7 bases fitting TRBD1. This CDR3 is 13 amino acids long. Germline loops: CDR1 SEHNR, CDR2 FQNEAQ (reference sequence). Trimming at V came to 7 bases and at J to 0 bases, leaving 3 bases not matched to a gene. CDR3 sequence reads: CASTRDSSYEQYF. CDR3 DNA: TGTGCCAGCACCCGGGACAGCTCCTACGAGCAGTACTTC.

The V gene is TRBV7-2, the J gene TRBJ2-2; TRBD2 agrees at 9 bases. The CDR3 has 15 residues. Germline values: CDR1 SGHTA, CDR2 FQGNSA. J was trimmed by 4 bases and V by 1 base; bases with no gene match: 1. This chain's CDR3 is CASSLEGLATGELFF. DNA of the CDR3: TGTGCCAGCAGCTTAGAGGGACTAGCCACCGGGGAGCTGTTTTTT.

CDR3 sequence reads: CASSQGPDSEQYF. The CDR3 bases are TGTGCCAGCTCACAGGGGCCGGATTCTGAGCAGTACTTC. The genes are TRBV18 and TRBJ2-7, with D tentatively TRBD1 (5 bases). The CDR3 extends over 13 amino acids. V was pared by 4 bases and J by 7 bases, with 14 bases between. From germline, CDR1 is KGHSH and CDR2 LQKENI.

The chain links TRBV4-2 to TRBJ2-7; TRBD2 matches at 8 bases. Trimming took 4 bases from V and 1 from J; bases not matched to a gene: 6. Germline V CDR1 and CDR2: LGHNA, YNFKEQ. The CDR3 sequence is 15 residues long. Here the CDR3 DNA reads TGTGCCAGCAGCCGAGCGGGAGAAGGATCCTACGAGCAGTACTTC. Its translation: CASSRAGEGSYEQYF.

The chain couples TRBV4-1 to TRBJ1-4; D not resolved. V was clipped by 4 bases and J by 2 bases, with 11 bases between them. Germline V gene sequence: CDR1 MGHRA, CDR2 YSYEKL. CDR3 length: 15 residues. CDR3 coding DNA: TGCGCCAGCAGCCCCTTGGCGGGGACTAATGAAAAACTGTTTTTT. Translating gives CASSPLAGTNEKLFF.

This clone was seen a few times. The chain uses TRBV9 and TRBJ1-2; D uncertain. The V gene's germline CDR1 is SGDLS and CDR2 YYNGEE. V gave up 0 bases and J gave up 5 bases, with 20 bases separating them. This CDR3 is 17 amino acids long. CDR3 nucleotides: TGTGCCAGCAGCGTAGACCAGGCAAGCTCCCTCCAATATGGCTACACCTTC. This translates into CASSVDQASSLQYGYTF.

The CDR3 loop is CASSWYAGGYYNEQFF. DNA of the CDR3: TGTGCCAGCAGTTGGTATGCGGGAGGTTACTACAATGAGCAGTTCTTC. This chain connects TRBV28 to TRBJ2-1; TRBD2 matches at 8 bases. CDR1 is MDHEN, CDR2 SYDVKM, per germline. This CDR3 spans 16 amino acids. Germline trimming cut 4 bases from V and 3 bases from J; bases unmatched to any gene: 8. The full variable domain, rest sourced from reference TRBV28 and TRBJ2-1, is DVKVTQSSRYLVKRTGEKVFLECVQDMDHENMFWYRQDPGLGLRLIYFSYDVKMKEKGDIPEGYSVSREKKERFSLILESASTNQTSMYLCASSWYAGGYYNEQFFGPGTRLTVL.

This clone appeared a few times. V and J are TRBV6-5 and TRBJ2-7; 8 bases match TRBD1. This CDR3 region has 14 residues. V was clipped by 0 bases and J by 3 bases; unmatched bases: 1. Germline V gene data show CDR1 as MNHEY and CDR2 as SVGAGI. CDR3 loop: CASSYSQGGYEQYF. DNA of the CDR3: TGTGCCAGCAGTTACTCACAGGGGGGCTACGAGCAGTACTTC.

The genes are TRBV6-1 and TRBJ2-1; D is unresolved. The germline V gene has CDR1 MNHNS and CDR2 SASEGT. The CDR3 extends over 15 amino acids. V shed 2 bases and J shed 1 base, with 9 bases lying between them. The CDR3 DNA follows: TGTGCCAGCAGTGAATATGGCAGTTCCTACAATGAGCAGTTCTTC. It codes for CASSEYGSSYNEQFF.

The V gene is TRBV18, the J gene TRBJ1-1; 8 nucleotides match TRBD1. CDR3 length equals 17 residues. Germline-derived CDR1 and CDR2 are KGHSH and LQKENI. Unmatched junction bases numbered 8, after V lost 1 base and J lost 1 base. CDR3 bases: TGTGCCAGCTCACCACTGGCAGGGGGCAATCGGAACACTGAAGCTTTCTTT. It encodes CASSPLAGGNRNTEAFF.

This rearrangement joins TRBV5-1 to TRBJ2-2; 7 nucleotides align to TRBD2. The trim removed 4 bases at V and 5 bases at J, leaving 2 bases unmatched. Germline-derived CDR1 and CDR2 are SGHRS and YFSETQ. The CDR3 extends over 13 amino acids. This chain's CDR3 is CASSRGETGELFF. CDR3 DNA: TGCGCCAGCAGCCGGGGGGAGACCGGGGAGCTGTTTTTT.